This T cell receptor beta chain came from a study of tumor and adjacent non-tumor tissue in lung cancer. Study overall: There were some 12 adenocarcinoma, 2 squamous cell carcinoma and 1 small cell lung cancer cases.

This clonotype was counted only a few times. Its antigen remains unknown. This clone may be a read error of a much larger clone one base away. Points from the study as a whole: Top 100 clones took a larger repertoire share in normal lung. Shorter survival was associated with higher TCR diversity in tumors.

The library came from three nested PCR rounds adapted from ARM-PCR protocols. Each CDR3 protein is one row after TCRdb ran MiXCR on the multiplex PCR reads. The sample includes roughly 220,000 distinct CDR3 sequences, 71% of them seen just once. No cell sorting was done before RNA was extracted from the tissue. Donors were chemotherapy-naive, newly diagnosed lung cancer surgical patients in China, August–late 2014. The source is a man in his sixties with non-small cell lung cancer. The sample comprised lung tumor tissue.

The CDR3 nucleotides read TGCAGTGCTAGAGCTCTCATGTGGGGAGCCGGGGAGCTGTTTTTT. It specifies CSARALMWGAGELFF. The V call is TRBV20-1, the J call TRBJ2-2, with TRBD2 as a possible D gene (5 bases). V was cut by 1 base and J by 6 bases, with 15 bases left in between. CDR3 size: 15 residues. CDR1 is DFQATT, CDR2 SNEGSKA, per germline (reference sequence).